In this sample, the clone carrying this T cell receptor beta chain turned up a few times. Its antigen is as yet unknown. This sample stems from a study of identical twins. The germline gives CDR1 SSHAT, CDR2 FNYEAQ (reference sequence). The V segment lost 3 bases and the J segment 1 base; nucleotides outside the gene matches: 3. The CDR3 length is 16 residues. Study-wide points: Twin pairs' shared out-of-frame alpha sequences were enriched in low generation probability. Not following the same donors, the study drew its conclusions from cross-sectional statistical analysis.

Each CDR3 protein is one row after TCRdb ran MiXCR on the 5' RACE reads. In the table there are approximately 890,000 distinct CDR3 sequences, 9% to 15% of which are singletons. Healthy Caucasian individuals made up all the donors. The same sample was also used in a study of yellow fever vaccine responses in identical twins.

Material: PBMCs. The receptor comes from a woman aged 18-30 years in good health. This chain links TRBV7-7 with TRBJ2-1, with 10 bases lining up with TRBD2. The CDR3 loop reads CASSFEAGGSYNEQFF. The DNA for the CDR3 is TGTGCCAGCAGCTTCGAAGCGGGAGGGTCCTACAATGAGCAGTTCTTC.